Below are 22 T cell receptor beta chains sequenced from a single sample in a study of T cell responses to AZD1222 COVID-19 vaccine. This table comes from immunoSEQ multiplex PCR, and its TCRdb copy is limited to in-frame clones, with some not included. The sample includes approximately 120,000 clones, over 75% seen only once; the top ten take more than 10%. Sequences were derived from peripheral blood, sampled on day 0 of MenACWY control vaccination. These receptors all come from an adult in good health.

This chain uses TRBV9 with TRBJ2-1, with no clear D. V dropped 0 bases and J dropped 0 bases, with 7 bases sitting between them. Germline lookup yields CDR1 SGDLS and CDR2 YYNGEE. There are 15 residues in the CDR3. The CDR3 region is CASSVVDFSYNEQFF. Written as DNA, the CDR3 is TGTGCCAGCAGCGTAGTGGATTTCTCCTACAATGAGCAGTTCTTC. Full variable domain (rest looked up from reference TRBV9 and TRBJ2-1): DSGVTQTPKHLITATGQRVTLRCSPRSGDLSVYWYQQSLDQGLQFLIQYYNGEERAKGNILERFSAQQFPDLHSELNLSSLELGDSALYFCASSVVDFSYNEQFFGPGTRLTVL.

The chain employs TRBV6-5 and TRBJ2-2, with D perhaps TRBD1 (6 bases). Looked up from germline, CDR1 is MNHEY and CDR2 is SVGAGI. The CDR3 sequence is 15 residues long. With 7 bases removed from V and 6 bases from J, the gap between germline ends came to 18 bases. The CDR3 protein is CASKLRGNFAGELFF. The CDR3 DNA sequence: TGTGCCAGCAAACTCAGGGGTAATTTCGCCGGGGAGCTGTTTTTT.

The chain combines TRBV5-1 with TRBJ2-7; D may match TRBD1 or TRBD2 (6 bases each). This CDR3 is built from 14 residues. CDR1 is SGHRS, CDR2 YFSETQ, per germline. V lost 4 bases and J 5 bases, leaving 16 bases between the germline ends. CDR3 sequence: CASSPGTEGDEQYF. The CDR3 DNA follows: TGCGCCAGCAGCCCTGGGACGGAGGGGGACGAGCAGTACTTC.

A word on this clone: Other DNA variants within this sample encode the same CDR3. The V call is TRBV30, the J call TRBJ1-5, with D uncertain. Germline assignment: CDR1 GTSNPN and CDR2 SVGIG (reference sequence). The CDR3 is 12 amino acids. V was pared by 1 base and J by 4 bases, with 5 bases between. The CDR3 sequence is CAWSGGNQPQHF. CDR3 nucleotide sequence: TGTGCCTGGAGTGGAGGGAATCAGCCCCAGCATTTT.

The chain uses TRBV3-1 (or the pseudogene TRBV3-2) and TRBJ1-4; D not certain. CDR3 length: 13 amino acids. V lost 2 bases to trimming and J lost 8 bases, with 9 bases between them. From germline, CDR1 is LGHDT and CDR2 YNNKEL (reference sequence). Here the CDR3 reads CASSQYDREKLFF. The DNA for the CDR3 is TGTGCCAGCAGCCAATATGACCGCGAAAAACTGTTTTTT.

This clone occurred once. The rearrangement links TRBV10-3 to TRBJ2-3; 9 positions agree with TRBD1. V lost 4 bases, J lost 1 base, and 9 bases stayed unmatched. CDR1 is ENHRY, CDR2 SYGVKD, per germline. The CDR3 is 17 amino acids. CDR3 residues: CAISALNRGRGTDTQYF. The CDR3, as DNA: TGTGCCATCAGTGCGCTTAACAGGGGGCGTGGCACAGATACGCAGTATTTT.

This rearrangement joins TRBV4-3 to TRBJ2-1; 9 nucleotides line up with TRBD2. V lost 0 bases, J lost 3 bases, and 3 bases stayed unmatched. Germline V gives CDR1 LGHNA, CDR2 YSLEER. CDR3 size: 16 residues. CDR3 in DNA: TGCGCCAGCAGCCAAGATCTAGCGGGACACTACAATGAGCAGTTCTTC. It codes for CASSQDLAGHYNEQFF.

Written as DNA, the CDR3 is TGCGCCAGCAGCCAAGATCTCGTCAGGGGCGGTTCCTACGAGCAGTACTTC. Translating it yields CASSQDLVRGGSYEQYF. J is TRBJ2-7 and V is TRBV4-3; D possibly corresponds to TRBD1 (6 bases). Germline V lookup: CDR1 LGHNA, CDR2 YSLEER. V was cut by 0 bases and J by 1 base, with 16 bases left in between. The CDR3 totals 17 residues.

The J gene is TRBJ2-1, the V gene TRBV18, with D perhaps TRBD1 or TRBD2 (5 bases each). The CDR3 is made up of 16 amino acids. Germline loops: CDR1 KGHSH, CDR2 LQKENI. Trimming removed 8 bases at V and 4 bases at J, with 21 bases between. CDR3 in DNA: TGTGCCAGCCAGAATGCCGGGGCAGGGAGATACAATGAGCAGTTCTTC. Protein sequence: CASQNAGAGRYNEQFF. Full variable domain (rest looked up from reference TRBV18 and TRBJ2-1): NAGVMQNPRHLVRRRGQEARLRCSPMKGHSHVYWYRQLPEEGLKFMVYLQKENIIDESGMPKERFSAEFPKEGPSILRIQQVVRGDSAAYFCASQNAGAGRYNEQFFGPGTRLTVL.

The rearrangement links TRBV27 to TRBJ1-2, with D possibly TRBD1 on 6 matching bases. CDR1 MNHEY and CDR2 SMNVEV come from the germline V gene (reference sequence). This CDR3 region has 14 residues. Trimming stripped 4 bases from V and 1 base from J, with 10 bases between. The CDR3, as DNA: TGTGCCAGCAGTTATGGACAGCTTAACTATGGCTACACCTTC. Its translation is CASSYGQLNYGYTF.

The chain has TRBV5-1 and TRBJ1-1; tentatively, D is TRBD1 (5 bases). The CDR3 runs to 14 residues. Germline lookup yields CDR1 SGHRS and CDR2 YFSETQ. V was trimmed by 7 bases and J by 5 bases, leaving 18 bases between them. CDR3 sequence (DNA): TGCGCCAGCGGCGCACAGGTAGGGAATACTGAAGCTTTCTTT. This encodes CASGAQVGNTEAFF.

The J gene is TRBJ1-2, the V gene TRBV12-3 or TRBV12-4; the D gene is possibly TRBD1 (6 bases). V lost 4 bases and J 8 bases, leaving 11 bases between the germline ends. The CDR3 loop spans 12 amino acids. CDR3 sequence reads: CASSSDRLGYTF. CDR3 DNA: TGTGCCAGCAGTTCTGACAGGCTCGGCTACACCTTC.

V usage is TRBV11-1 and J usage is TRBJ1-1; D perhaps matches TRBD1 (5 bases). Trimming stripped 5 bases from V and 5 bases from J, with 18 bases between. CDR1 and CDR2 from the germline V gene are SGHAT and FQDESV (reference sequence). This CDR3 is 15 amino acids long. The CDR3 DNA reads as TGTGCCAGCAGCGTCGGGGGGTCATTAGTAACTGAAGCTTTCTTT. It specifies CASSVGGSLVTEAFF. The variable domain in full, completed from reference TRBV11-1 and TRBJ1-1, reads EAEVAQSPRYKITEKSQAVAFWCDPISGHATLYWYRQILGQGPELLVQFQDESVVDDSQLPKDRFSAERLKGVDSTLKIQPAELGDSAMYLCASSVGGSLVTEAFFGQGTRLTVV.

The chain uses TRBV30 and TRBJ1-6; 7 positions agree with TRBD1. Germline CDR1 GTSNPN, CDR2 SVGIG (reference sequence). This CDR3 comprises 14 residues. J was trimmed by 6 bases and V by 1 base; bases with no gene match: 3. CDR3 residues: CAWSGGDSNSPLHF. The CDR3 DNA reads as TGTGCCTGGAGTGGGGGGGACAGTAATTCACCCCTCCACTTT. Variable domain in full (rest from reference TRBV30 and TRBJ1-6): SQTIHQWPATLVQPVGSPLSLECTVEGTSNPNLYWYRQAAGRGLQLLFYSVGIGQISSEVPQNLSASRPQDRQFILSSKKLLLSDSGFYLCAWSGGDSNSPLHFGNGTRLTVT.

The rearrangement links TRBV29-1 to TRBJ2-4; D may be TRBD1 (6 bases). Trimming pared 0 bases from V and 1 base from J, leaving 19 bases between. CDR3 length: 18 residues. Looked up from germline, CDR1 is SQVTM and CDR2 is ANQGSEA. The CDR3 DNA is TGCAGCGTTGAAGATCGGAAAGGGGGAAGGAGGGCCAAAAACATTCAGTACTTC. Translated, it gives CSVEDRKGGRRAKNIQYF.

The V gene is TRBV7-8, the J gene TRBJ2-3; 14 bases match TRBD2. The V gene end was trimmed by 5 bases and the J gene end by 4 bases; junction bases not matched to a gene: 8. The CDR3 is made up of 17 amino acids. Germline V gives CDR1 SGHVS, CDR2 FQNEAQ. CDR3 region: CASSRRLAGGPADTQYF. For the CDR3, the DNA is TGTGCCAGCAGCCGCCGACTAGCGGGGGGGCCGGCAGATACGCAGTATTTT.

The V call is TRBV9, the J call TRBJ1-2, with D perhaps matching TRBD1 (5 bases). V lost 2 bases to trimming and J lost 2 bases, with 13 bases between them. Germline values: CDR1 SGDLS, CDR2 YYNGEE. CDR3 length equals 15 residues. CDR3 bases: TGTGCCAGCAGCGTTCGAACCGGGGCGAACTATGGCTACACCTTC. This gives the protein CASSVRTGANYGYTF.

The chain couples TRBV3-1 (or the pseudogene TRBV3-2) to TRBJ2-2; no reliable D call. CDR3 length: 15 amino acids. The germline V and J ends were trimmed by 0 bases and 0 bases, with 5 bases remaining between them. Germline CDR1 reads LGHDT; CDR2 reads YNNKEL (reference sequence). This chain's CDR3 is CASSQDTANTGELFF. CDR3 sequence (DNA): TGTGCCAGCAGCCAAGACACAGCGAACACCGGGGAGCTGTTTTTT.

The V call is TRBV7-3, the J call TRBJ1-6, with D possibly TRBD1 on 6 matching bases. Germline-derived CDR1 and CDR2 are SGHTA and FQGTGA. Trimming removed 1 base from V and 10 bases from J, with 8 bases in between. The CDR3 runs 13 residues. The CDR3, as DNA: TGTGCCAGCAGCTTAAACGACAGGTCACCCCTCCACTTT. Its translation: CASSLNDRSPLHF.

The rearrangement uses TRBV9 and TRBJ1-2, with TRBD1 identical over 7 bases. The CDR3 covers 14 residues. V was clipped by 4 bases and J by 1 base; unmatched bases: 4. Per the germline V gene, CDR1 is SGDLS and CDR2 is YYNGEE. This CDR3 is CASSLGGGNYGYTF. The CDR3 region has the DNA TGTGCCAGCAGCCTAGGGGGCGGTAACTATGGCTACACCTTC.

V usage is TRBV29-1 and J usage is TRBJ2-3; D is perhaps TRBD1 (6 bases). Germline CDR1 is SQVTM and CDR2 is ANQGSEA. V lost 4 bases to trimming and J lost 5 bases, with 7 bases between them. There are 11 residues in the CDR3. For the CDR3, the DNA is TGCAGCGTTGCCAGGGGAGATACGCAGTATTTT. Encoded protein: CSVARGDTQYF.

The V and J genes are TRBV4-2 and TRBJ1-2, with 7 bases aligning to TRBD1. The CDR3 sequence is 16 residues long. CDR1 is LGHNA, CDR2 YNFKEQ, per germline. After removal of 1 base from V and 0 bases from J, the junction contained 5 bases not matched to a gene. The CDR3 region is CASSQAPGQTNYGYTF. DNA of the CDR3: TGTGCCAGCAGCCAAGCCCCGGGACAGACTAACTATGGCTACACCTTC.